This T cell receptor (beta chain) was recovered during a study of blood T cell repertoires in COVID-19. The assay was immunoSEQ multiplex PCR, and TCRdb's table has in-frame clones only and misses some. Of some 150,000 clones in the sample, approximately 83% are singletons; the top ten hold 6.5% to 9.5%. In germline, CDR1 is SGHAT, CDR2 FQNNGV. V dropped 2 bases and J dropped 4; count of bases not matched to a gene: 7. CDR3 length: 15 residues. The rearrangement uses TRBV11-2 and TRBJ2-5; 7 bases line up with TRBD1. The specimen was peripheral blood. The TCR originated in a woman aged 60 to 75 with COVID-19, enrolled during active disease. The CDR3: CASSLRETGTETQYF. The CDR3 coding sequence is TGTGCCAGCAGCTTAAGGGAGACAGGGACAGAGACCCAGTACTTC.